The present T cell receptor (beta chain) was sequenced within a study of cytomegalovirus exposure and HLA in healthy donors (dated by TCRdb to 2017 to 2019). Study-wide context: According to an earlier analysis of 587 of the donors, about 190 million T cells yielded 100 million or so unique TCR beta sequences and about 300 Gb of sequence data. An early release that covered roughly 600 HLA-typed donors contained approximately 300 gigabases of sequencing data and around 85 million unique TCR sequences. Among the roughly 410 genotyped donors, approximately 77% belonged to the genetic ancestry cluster associated with self-reported Caucasian donors. The study aimed to test whether signatures of past pathogen exposure could be identified by cataloging public T cell receptors. The T cell repertoires of 550 to 850 subjects were profiled by immunosequencing and related to cytomegalovirus serostatus. Along with the roughly 700-subject first cohort, a separate validation cohort of over 90 different subjects was used. To predict cytomegalovirus infection status, the study brought together high-throughput TCR immunosequencing, statistical association of individual TCRs with disease status, and machine learning. In a later analysis, previously published TCR beta repertoires from 600 to 850 donors were re-analyzed and high-resolution HLA genotyping was added so that TCR occurrence patterns could be studied. Rather than drawing on any new phenotypic data, the later analysis identified candidate immune exposures from TCR beta sequences and the way those sequences occurred across donors. An earlier analysis of several hundred of the donors used high-throughput TCR beta sequencing to judge whether each TCR beta V gene segment behaved as functional or pseudogenic. Donor age, sex, ethnicity and CMV serostatus were collected together with the repertoire data. Genome-wide SNP genotypes for about 65% of the roughly 670 donors were used in a later genetic analysis, which treated that subset as a discovery cohort. All discovery cohort repertoires had been generated using a single sequencing platform. Class I and class II HLA loci were covered by the typing at four-digit resolution. The number of donors typed differed by locus, with 629-630 for A, B, C, DRB1 and DQB1, roughly 520 for DQA1, over 600 for DPA1, and some 440 for DPB1. Because of strong linkage in the cohort, roughly five DR-DQ haplotypes were treated as single units for association and clustering. On average, roughly 240,000 unique TCR beta nucleotide sequences were sequenced per donor among 300 to 500 genotyped donors of the cohort, with approximately 18% of those sequences being non-productive. General study outcomes and caveats: V-gene and J-gene trimming of TCR beta chains was associated with a missense DCLRE1C variant in a later genetic analysis, and the association was replicated in an independent cohort. The only immune exposure information available for the cohort was CMV serostatus. Specific HLA alleles were associated with 15,000 to 20,000 TCR beta sequences at a false discovery rate of 0.05 in a later analysis. In a later genetic analysis, fewer N-insertions in productive TCRs were reported among donors in an Asian-associated ancestry cluster than the roughly 700-donor mean. While some public TCRs were present in many individuals, most TCR sequences turned up only very rarely across donors. A total of 150 to 200 TCR beta chains were listed by the study as associated with cytomegalovirus. The sequencing pipeline was judged likely to have produced a cluster of highly shared sequence variants as a technical artifact. In a later analysis, TCR association rates were found to vary across HLA loci, with the most associated TCRs seen for DRB1 alleles and the fewest for HLA-C alleles. Most CMV-associated TCR beta chains appeared to be HLA-restricted in a later analysis, and the HLA associations seemed to be driven largely by CMV exposure. HLA typing was unavailable for some donors at each locus, so association tests used only the typed subset. A few of the identified cytomegalovirus-associated TCR beta chains were confirmed in vitro to be specific for cytomegalovirus antigens. The classifier was reported to diagnose cytomegalovirus status with high specificity and sensitivity in both the original and validation cohorts. The presence/absence analyses assumed that sequencing depth was roughly uniform across donors, and that assumption may not be true. According to a later analysis, parvovirus B19, influenza, CMV and Epstein-Barr virus appeared linked to several top co-occurrence clusters. In an earlier analysis of some 540 of the donors, most TCR beta V segments appeared in productive rearrangements about 87% or about 30% of the time, broadly matching IMGT annotations. Correlated functional status among segregating V segments might be attributable to linkage disequilibrium, but an unknown experimental factor could not be ruled out. Because the 87-base-pair reads could not distinguish some IMGT-functional V segments, including TRBV6-2 and TRBV6-3, those segments were excluded. In a later analysis, HLA-associated TCR beta chains showed more clonal expansion and lower generation probabilities than non-associated chains that were equally common. The earlier analysis of almost 600 of the donors excluded approximately 17 rarely observed V segments, including chromosome 9 orphons, because counts were too low. The authors suggested that the approach could potentially be extended to other disease states and immunological phenotypes. A further reported finding was that TCR beta sequences accurately predicted the HLA-A and HLA-B alleles for most subjects in the first cohort. Strong co-occurrence of HLA alleles, especially DR and DQ, made assigning TCR associations to individual alleles difficult. In this cohort, only TCR beta chains were sequenced, and detectable features were limited by the absence of alpha or paired-chain data.

In total, more than 500 healthy bone marrow donors made up the cohort. Cohort members were all nominally healthy when sampled, although unrecorded immune exposures were likely present. The donor tested CMV seronegative and was one of the 352 seronegative cohort members. Each donor provided a peripheral blood sample, and peripheral blood mononuclear cells were used for TCR beta sequencing. The Qiagen DNeasy Blood Extraction Kit was used to extract genomic DNA from the blood cell samples. V sheds 9 bases and J sheds 4 bases, leaving 21 bases between their ends. Including the terminal cysteine and phenylalanine, the CDR3 comprises 16 residues. The retained sequence is limited to the CDR3, 48 bases, with the frame set at the first base. Based on the germline V gene, the CDR1 and CDR2 sequences are KGHSH and LQKENI. Library creation used the immunoSEQ multiplex PCR assay. For the multiplex PCR, a mixture combining 60 forward primers for TCR Vbeta segments and 13 reverse primers for TCR Jbeta segments was used. The CDR3 region of rearranged TCR beta genes was amplified from genomic DNA by a multiplex PCR assay. The amplified TCR beta libraries were sequenced on the Illumina HiSeq System as 87-base-pair reads. The paper's data handling went like this. In a later analysis, some 80 million unique TCR beta chains were counted across the approximately 640 repertoires, and around 11 million of these chains were shared by at least two donors. Raw reads were error-corrected and collapsed into unique sequences by a nearest-neighbor algorithm in which closely related sequences were merged to remove PCR and sequencing errors. CDR3 sequences were aligned to IMGT reference sequences to assign V, D and J gene segments. For a sequence to be retained, a match of at least six nucleotides to both a V gene segment and a J gene segment was required. A rearrangement counted as productive if the CDR3 had no stop codons and remained in frame with V and J, and every other rearrangement counted as non-productive. Following IMGT convention, CDR3 was defined as the stretch from the second conserved V-encoded cysteine up to the conserved J-encoded phenylalanine. The earlier analysis of 587 of the donors excluded any sequence lacking an unambiguous match to a single V gene segment. In an earlier analysis of 587 of the donors, V segments were called functional above 56.7% productive rearrangements and were called segregating when the between-donor standard deviation exceeded 5%. A statistical classification framework was developed to diagnose cytomegalovirus status using the catalog of TCR beta chain sequences. In a later analysis, V and J genes were assigned by comparing TCR nucleotide sequences against IMGT/GENE-DB human TR gene sequences. A later analysis assigned CDR3 sequences and most-parsimonious VDJ recombination scenarios with the TCRdist pipeline. In a later analysis, each TCR beta chain was defined by its CDR3 amino acid sequence together with its V-gene family, and reads lacking a unique V-gene family were excluded. A later analysis removed 450 to 600 highly shared, low-generation-probability nucleotide sequences to deal with suspected cross-contamination and a sequencing artifact. A later analysis calculated a clonal expansion index for each public chain from normalized within-repertoire ranks of inferred template counts. In a later analysis, generation probabilities were computed with a VDJ recombination model fitted to out-of-frame rearrangements, and the resulting probabilities were checked against IGoR. Hypergeometric tests were used in a later analysis to score TCR-TCR, TCR-HLA and TCR-CMV co-occurrence, with a repertoire-size bias correction applied to the TCR pairs. To estimate false discovery rates, a later analysis permuted the HLA or CMV assignments 20 times. In a later analysis, co-occurring TCRs were grouped using DBSCAN, with TCRdist sequence similarity added in when clustering inside HLA-allele-positive subsets. Repertoires with fewer than 30,000 or more than 120,000 public chains, plus five repertoires with anomalous nucleotide sharing, were excluded from co-occurrence clustering. The table comes from immuneACCESS by way of TCRdb, which keeps in-frame sequences with V and J called. Part of the clones is missing from these tables; in studies checked, under half for an unresolved V gene and the rest for unknown reasons. V and J calls plus clone size are reproduced from that table; the DNA served to infer D and trimming. The sample table records 65,000 to 100,000 clones; more than 70% of these occur just once. The ten most abundant clones make up roughly 2% of the sample.

This clone was counted a few times. Its binding antigen is unknown. Base qualities are missing; no much larger clone stands one base away. The sequence was obtained from a man aged 40-50 years in good health and CMV-seronegative. This sequence uses TRBV18 and TRBJ2-2; tentative D gene TRBD1, with 6 bases matching. The sequencing sample was made of PBMCs. This receptor carries the CDR3 CASSSPMGQSTGELFF. The DNA sequence follows: TGTGCCAGTTCGTCACCTATGGGACAATCCACCGGGGAGCTGTTTTTT. Extended through the reference TRBV18 and TRBJ2-2 proteins, this CDR3 yields the full variable domain: NAGVMQNPRHLVRRRGQEARLRCSPMKGHSHVYWYRQLPEEGLKFMVYLQKENIIDESGMPKERFSAEFPKEGPSILRIQQVVRGDSAAYFCASSSPMGQSTGELFFGEGSRLTVL.